This TCR beta chain stems from a study of shared clonotypes between healthy human individuals. Naive CD4+ cells were CD45RA-selected; the remaining cells were memory. The assay ran at deep level. Around 200 ng DNA, approximately 30,000 T cell genomes, went into each sorted-subset replicate PCR. In the original workflow: Without quality scores, immunoSEQ junctional reads could not be filtered like full-length reads. Generated by immunoSEQ multiplex PCR, the TCRdb table keeps only in-frame clones and is missing some. The D gene and trimming were derived from the DNA, and the V and J assignments and clone size from that table. Seen here are over a million clones, more than 95% observed once, and the top ten hold approximately 1.1%. The length of the CDR3 is 15 residues. The germline V and J ends were trimmed by 2 bases and 5 bases, with 12 bases remaining between them. Germline CDR1 and CDR2: MNHNS and SASEGT.

The clonotype comes from a man aged 30-40 years in good health. Sequencing was done on a sample of naive CD4+ T cells sorted from blood. Subset of the sample: CD45RA+ positively selected. This rearrangement joins TRBV6-1 to TRBJ1-4; D possibly corresponds to TRBD1 (5 bases). The CDR3 sequence: CASSELTGRNEKLFF. The CDR3 nucleotides are TGTGCCAGCAGTGAACTCACAGGTAGAAATGAAAAACTGTTTTTT.